The 20 T cell receptor beta chains reported below all come from one sample, sequenced in a study of T cell responses to AZD1222 COVID-19 vaccine. TCRdb's copy holds only in-frame clones and misses some; the assay was immunoSEQ multiplex PCR. The sample yields 120,000 to 150,000 clones, 75% to 85% seen once. The sequences come from peripheral blood, collected on day 0 of MenACWY control vaccination. The source of these receptors is an adult in good health.

This clone was found a few times. The chain joins TRBV5-1 to TRBJ2-7, with D hard to call. CDR1 SGHRS and CDR2 YFSETQ come from the germline V gene. This CDR3 has 14 residues. V gave up 7 bases and J gave up 0 bases, with 14 bases separating them. The CDR3 here is CASGGAHDSYEQYV. CDR3 in DNA: TGCGCCAGCGGCGGCGCCCACGACTCCTACGAGCAGTACGTC.

This clone was recorded only once. The rearrangement links TRBV7-9 to TRBJ2-4; unclear D gene. CDR1 SEHNR and CDR2 FQNEAQ come from the germline V gene (reference sequence). The V and J ends lost 1 base and 0 bases respectively, with 4 bases between them. The length of the CDR3 is 14 residues. The CDR3 DNA reads TGTGCCAGCAGCTTAGTAGGAGCCAAAAACATTCAGTACTTC. Amino acid sequence: CASSLVGAKNIQYF.

The J gene is TRBJ2-7, the V gene TRBV3-1 (or the pseudogene TRBV3-2); TRBD1 or TRBD2 may be the D gene (5 bases each). Germline V gives CDR1 LGHDT, CDR2 YNNKEL (reference sequence). V was clipped by 0 bases and J by 2 bases, with 8 bases between them. The CDR3 contains 14 residues. For the CDR3, the DNA is TGTGCCAGCAGCCAAGACTGGGGACCCTACGAGCAGTACTTC. This codes for CASSQDWGPYEQYF.

V and J are TRBV2 and TRBJ2-3; perhaps D is TRBD1 or TRBD2 (5 bases each). Trimming removed 6 bases from V and 3 bases from J, with 16 bases in between. CDR3 length: 15 amino acids. Germline V CDR1 and CDR2: SNHLY, FYNNEI. CDR3 residues: CASRKGTQVTDTQYF. For the CDR3, the DNA is TGTGCCAGCAGAAAGGGGACCCAGGTTACAGATACGCAGTATTTT.

This chain joins TRBV10-2 and TRBJ1-5, with 12 nucleotides matching TRBD1. Trimming at V came to 6 bases and at J to 2 bases, leaving 2 bases not matched to a gene. CDR1 is WSHSY and CDR2 is SAAADI in the germline V gene. The CDR3 runs to 15 residues. The CDR3 loop reads CASRGQGAGNQPQHF. The CDR3 DNA sequence: TGCGCCAGCAGGGGACAGGGGGCTGGCAATCAGCCCCAGCATTTT.

The chain combines TRBV5-1 with TRBJ1-2; D is unclear. Germline V gene data show CDR1 as SGHRS and CDR2 as YFSETQ. The ends were cut back, 4 bases at V and 3 bases at J, with 10 bases in the middle. The CDR3 is 13 residues long. The chain's CDR3 is CASSREGDYGYTF. CDR3 sequence (DNA): TGCGCCAGCAGCCGAGAGGGAGACTATGGCTACACCTTC. The full variable domain, its missing parts supplied by reference TRBV5-1 and TRBJ1-2, is KAGVTQTPRYLIKTRGQQVTLSCSPISGHRSVSWYQQTPGQGLQFLFEYFSETQRNKGNFPGRFSGRQFSNSRSEMNVSTLELGDSALYLCASSREGDYGYTFGSGTRLTVV.

V and J are TRBV5-1 and TRBJ1-2; the D is unclear. Trimming took 2 bases from V and 4 from J, leaving 12 bases between them. The CDR3 extends over 14 amino acids. Germline CDR1 reads SGHRS; CDR2 reads YFSETQ. DNA of the CDR3: TGCGCCAGCAGCTTAGGCAGTAGTTCCTATGGCTACACCTTC. The encoded protein is CASSLGSSSYGYTF.

The CDR3 coding sequence is TGTGCCAGCAGCGTTGTAGTTTGGACAGGGGATTTTGGGGGAGCTTTCTTT. It codes for CASSVVVWTGDFGGAFF. The chain recombines TRBV9 with TRBJ1-1; TRBD1 matches at 9 bases. The CDR3 contains 17 residues. CDR1 SGDLS and CDR2 YYNGEE come from the germline V gene. V was pared by 2 bases and J by 10 bases, with 18 bases of the junction left unmatched.

The genes are TRBV27 and TRBJ2-3; D call uncertain. There are 13 residues in the CDR3. Germline CDR1 MNHEY, CDR2 SMNVEV (reference sequence). Trimming pared 4 bases from V and 4 bases from J, leaving 9 bases between. The CDR3 loop reads CASSSTSSDTQYF. The CDR3 nucleotides are TGTGCCAGCAGTTCCACCTCCTCAGATACGCAGTATTTT.

This chain joins TRBV28 and TRBJ2-4; D not resolved. This CDR3 is 14 amino acids long. Trimming pared 3 bases from V and 8 bases from J, leaving 14 bases between. Germline loops: CDR1 MDHEN, CDR2 SYDVKM. The CDR3 here is CASSFGQPKDIQYF. The CDR3 nucleotides read TGTGCCAGCAGTTTCGGGCAGCCGAAGGACATTCAGTACTTC.

The rearrangement uses TRBV29-1 and TRBJ1-1; 7 bases are shared with TRBD1. With V trimmed by 5 bases and J by 1 base, 4 bases remained unmatched. This CDR3 is 13 amino acids long. Per germline, CDR1 SQVTM and CDR2 ANQGSEA. CDR3 in amino acids: CSVRGQGNTEAFF. DNA for the CDR3: TGCAGCGTTAGGGGGCAGGGGAACACTGAAGCTTTCTTT. The variable domain in full, completed from reference TRBV29-1 and TRBJ1-1, reads SAVISQKPSRDICQRGTSLTIQCQVDSQVTMMFWYRQQPGQSLTLIATANQGSEATYESGFVIDKFPISRPNLTFSTLTVSNMSPEDSSIYLCSVRGQGNTEAFFGQGTRLTVV.

This clone was seen just once. The chain has TRBV5-1 and TRBJ2-3; 7 nucleotides line up with TRBD1. The CDR3 has 15 amino acids. V shed 0 bases, J shed 4 bases, and the junction held 5 bases outside the gene matches. Germline V gene lookup returns CDR1 SGHRS and CDR2 YFSETQ. The CDR3 DNA follows: TGCGCCAGCAGCTTGGTCGAGGGGGCCGCAGATACGCAGTATTTT. Translated, it gives CASSLVEGAADTQYF.

The table lists this clone with a few counts. The J gene is TRBJ2-1, the V gene TRBV5-5, with a possible D match to TRBD2 (5 bases). V was trimmed by 4 bases and J by 6 bases, leaving 17 bases between them. The CDR3 sequence is 15 residues long. CDR1 is SGHKS and CDR2 is YYEKEE in the germline V gene (reference sequence). CDR3 in amino acids: CASSMGYGVFNEQFF. The CDR3 DNA reads as TGTGCCAGCAGCATGGGGTACGGGGTCTTCAATGAGCAGTTCTTC.

V gene TRBV4-1 combines with J gene TRBJ2-1; D unclear. CDR1 and CDR2 from the germline V gene are MGHRA and YSYEKL. The CDR3 runs 13 residues. The V end lost 3 bases, the J end lost 6 bases, and 9 bases lay between the germline ends. The CDR3 sequence: CASSHHRGNEQFF. Here the CDR3 DNA reads TGCGCCAGCAGCCACCATCGCGGCAATGAGCAGTTCTTC.

The chain combines TRBV19 with TRBJ2-6, with 9 bases lining up with TRBD1. V lost 9 bases and J lost 0; bases outside the gene matches: 6. This CDR3 comprises 16 residues. Germline V gene data show CDR1 as LNHDA and CDR2 as SQIVND (reference sequence). In DNA form, the CDR3 reads TGTGCCAGCCGGGACAGGGTCAGCTCTGGGGCCAACGTCCTGACTTTC. It specifies CASRDRVSSGANVLTF.

There are a few counts of this clone. V gene TRBV18 combines with J gene TRBJ1-1, with 8 bases identical to TRBD1. Trimming removed 3 bases from V and 1 base from J; junction bases left unmatched: 7. The V gene's germline CDR1 is KGHSH and CDR2 LQKENI. The CDR3 is 16 amino acids. The CDR3 region has the DNA TGTGCCAGCTCACCCCTACCCGGGACAGGGAACACTGAAGCTTTCTTT. Its translation is CASSPLPGTGNTEAFF.

This chain connects TRBV7-9 to TRBJ2-5; 9 nucleotides align to TRBD2. The V gene end was trimmed by 5 bases and the J gene end by 4 bases; junction bases not matched to a gene: 11. Germline V gives CDR1 SEHNR, CDR2 FQNEAQ (reference sequence). The CDR3 covers 16 residues. CDR3 nucleotides: TGTGCCAGCAGCCCGGAACTTATAGCGGGGGTAGAGACCCAGTACTTC. It translates to CASSPELIAGVETQYF.

The chain joins TRBV12-5 to TRBJ1-3; 8 bases are shared with TRBD1. V dropped 5 bases and J dropped 4; count of bases not matched to a gene: 10. Germline V gives CDR1 LGHNT, CDR2 FRNRAP. The CDR3 loop spans 16 amino acids. This CDR3 is CASGPGQERGGNTIYF. In DNA, the CDR3 is TGTGCTAGTGGTCCGGGACAGGAAAGGGGAGGAAACACCATATATTTT.

The rearrangement links TRBV10-2 to TRBJ2-7; possible D gene TRBD2, 6 bases. The germline CDR1 and CDR2 sequences are WSHSY and SAAADI. CDR3 length: 16 residues. Trimming removed 2 bases at V and 2 bases at J, with 16 bases between. CDR3 nucleotides: TGCGCCAGCAGTGAGGGAGGGGCAGGTCTCCCCTACGAGCAGTACTTC. Protein: CASSEGGAGLPYEQYF.

This chain links TRBV28 with TRBJ1-2; 8 bases align to TRBD1. This CDR3 spans 16 amino acids. Germline assignment: CDR1 MDHEN and CDR2 SYDVKM. With V trimmed by 3 bases and J by 4 bases, 10 bases remained unmatched. The CDR3 protein is CASSLGQARYPYGYTF. The CDR3 nucleotides are TGTGCCAGCAGTTTGGGACAGGCACGTTACCCCTATGGCTACACCTTC.